This T cell receptor (beta chain) was found in a study of CD8 T cells in ankylosing spondylitis. Making use of molecular barcodes, quantitative 5'-RACE generated TCR beta libraries. TCRdb reprocessed the 5' RACE reads with MiXCR, giving one entry per CDR3 protein. The data show 150,000 to 200,000 distinct CDR3 sequences, 15% to 20% seen once. Notes on the study in general: There was a TCR beta motif, made of several highly homologous variants, that appeared characteristic of ankylosing spondylitis blood.

With respect to this clonotype: Its antigen is not identified.

The CDR3 covers 15 residues. J gave up 2 bases and V 3 bases, and 6 bases lay outside the gene matches. CDR1 is SGHAT and CDR2 is FQNNGV in the germline V gene. The sequence came from a male donor with ankylosing spondylitis or in good health (not recorded which). The chain has TRBV11-2 and TRBJ2-7; 8 positions match TRBD2. The sample was blood, either unsorted or a sorted T cell fraction (not recorded which). CDR3: CASSFPSGLTYEQYF. The CDR3 coding sequence is TGTGCCAGCAGCTTCCCTAGCGGGCTCACCTACGAGCAGTACTTC.